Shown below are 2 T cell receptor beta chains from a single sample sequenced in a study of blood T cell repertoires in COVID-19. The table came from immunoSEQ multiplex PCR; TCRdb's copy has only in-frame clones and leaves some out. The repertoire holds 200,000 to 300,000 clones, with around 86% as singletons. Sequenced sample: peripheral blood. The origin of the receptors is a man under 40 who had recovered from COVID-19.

The CDR3 loop reads CATSERLAGHTDTQYF. CDR3 in DNA: TGTGCCACCAGTGAGAGACTAGCGGGGCACACAGATACGCAGTATTTT. This sequence joins TRBV24-1 and TRBJ2-3; TRBD2 aligns across 11 bases. This CDR3 comprises 16 residues. Germline trimming cut 4 bases from V and 2 bases from J; bases unmatched to any gene: 4. Germline CDR1 KGHDR, CDR2 SFDVKD.

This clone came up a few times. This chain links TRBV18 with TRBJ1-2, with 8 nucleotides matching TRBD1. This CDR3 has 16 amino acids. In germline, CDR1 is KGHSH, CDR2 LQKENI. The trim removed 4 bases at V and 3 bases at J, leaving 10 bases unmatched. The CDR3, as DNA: TGTGCCAGCTCACGTCGTTTGGACAGGGCTCACTATGGCTACACCTTC. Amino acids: CASSRRLDRAHYGYTF.